This TCR beta chain was retrieved from a study of shared clonotypes between healthy human individuals. Findings of the study overall: Across subsets, estimated richness was generally greater for naive than for memory populations.

A remark on this clone: The antigen remains unidentified.

In the study's own analysis: In the immunoSEQ data, sequences were junction-only and lacked quality scores, so filtering differed. The repertoire was sequenced with immunoSEQ multiplex PCR; TCRdb's copy has only in-frame clones and lacks some. V and J calls and clone size are given by that table; D and trimming were obtained from the DNA. Among roughly 2.2 million clones, under 95% were seen once, and the ten largest hold 0.3% to 0.4%. V lost 6 bases to trimming and J lost 0 bases, with 11 bases between them. Germline V gene lookup returns CDR1 SEHNR and CDR2 FQNEAQ (reference sequence). The CDR3 is 15 residues long.

The receptor was isolated from a young man in good health. Some clones in this sample may be carry-over from other donors' samples. The chain has TRBV7-9 and TRBJ2-2, with no clear D. Material for sequencing was naive CD4+ T cells from PBMCs. Subset here: CD45RA+ positively selected. CDR3 sequence: CASSTLSPNTGELFF. Here the CDR3 DNA reads TGTGCCAGCAGTACCCTAAGTCCGAACACCGGGGAGCTGTTTTTT. Full variable domain (missing parts from reference TRBV7-9 and TRBJ2-2): DTGVSQNPRHKITKRGQNVTFRCDPISEHNRLYWYRQTLGQGPEFLTYFQNEAQLEKSRLLSDRFSAERPKGSFSTLEIQRTEQGDSAMYLCASSTLSPNTGELFFGEGSRLTVL.